This note documents a single T cell receptor (beta chain) sequence. Sequenced by immunoSEQ multiplex PCR; TCRdb stores in-frame clones only, minus some. The repertoire holds roughly 70,000 clones, with around 70% as singletons. The source of the sample is a study of blood T cell repertoires in COVID-19. The overall study: Nucleic acid was either cDNA or gDNA, and it came from T cells, B-cell-depleted T cells, or PBMCs.

V was shortened by 0 bases and J by 10 bases, with 10 bases between the two germline ends. The CDR3 is made up of 13 amino acids. The germline V gene has CDR1 MGHRA and CDR2 YSYEKL. Sequenced: peripheral blood. This rearrangement joins TRBV4-1 to TRBJ2-1, with D perhaps matching TRBD2 (7 bases). The TCR comes from a man aged 55 to 70 with acute or convalescent COVID-19. The CDR3 DNA follows: TGCGCCAGCAGCCAAGATCGGGGGGCGGAGCAGTTCTTC. It specifies CASSQDRGAEQFF.